This TCR beta chain is from a study of a mutant IDH1 vaccine in newly diagnosed glioma. Looking at the study overall: Treated patients had a mean age of 40.4 years and an approximately 62% male, roughly 40% female split. The earlier regimen, radiotherapy, temozolomide, or both, was most often both. General study results and limits: Apparently, pseudoprogression bore no relation to changes among the top peripheral T cell clonotypes.

Clones were read by immunoSEQ multiplex PCR, and TCRdb kept only the in-frame ones, dropping some. The table has about 30,000 clones, almost 85% seen once. The time point was: baseline, week 1 (first vaccination visit). Treatment described: pre-vaccination baseline after standard-of-care therapy. V was clipped by 6 bases and J by 6 bases; unmatched bases: 13. The CDR3 contains 15 residues. Per the germline V gene, CDR1 is MNHEY and CDR2 is SMNVEV (reference sequence). Remarks on this clone: Its antigen is unknown.

The sequence came from a man under 40 with glioma. The sample consisted of PBMCs, taken from a glioma patient treated with radiotherapy, temozolomide or both. The chain uses TRBV27 and TRBJ2-7; 8 bases agree with TRBD1. The CDR3, as DNA: TGTGCCAGCAGCCCAGGACAGGGATTAAGCGTCGAGCAGTACTTC. Amino acids: CASSPGQGLSVEQYF.